These 13 T cell receptor beta chains share one sample of origin, sequenced in a study of cytomegalovirus exposure and HLA in healthy donors. This PCR relied on a set of 60 Vbeta primers and 13 Jbeta primers. Using immunoSEQ multiplex PCR, the repertoire was profiled, and TCRdb retains in-frame clones only, with some absent. The sample contains around 86,000 clones, roughly 8.2% of which appear only once. The sample was PBMCs. The receptors here all came from a man between 50 and 59 years old in good health and CMV-seronegative.

This clone has just a few counts. The CDR3 DNA reads as TGTGCCAGCAGCTACACCCTTGTTAACTATGGCTACACCTTC. The encoded protein is CASSYTLVNYGYTF. The chain has TRBV7-8 and TRBJ1-2; unclear D gene. This CDR3 has 14 residues. Germline V lookup: CDR1 SGHVS, CDR2 FQNEAQ. V was shortened by 4 bases and J by 1 base, with 10 bases between the two germline ends.

This clone was counted a few times. The J gene is TRBJ2-3, the V gene TRBV10-3; 10 bases map to TRBD2. The germline V gene has CDR1 ENHRY and CDR2 SYGVKD. This CDR3 has 14 amino acids. With 6 bases clipped from V and 4 bases from J, the junction kept 4 bases outside the gene matches. The CDR3 spells CAIRSGGASDTQYF. CDR3 bases: TGTGCCATCAGGAGCGGGGGGGCATCAGATACGCAGTATTTT.

V is TRBV28 and J is TRBJ2-7; weak D call: TRBD1 (6 bases). The germline CDR1 and CDR2 sequences are MDHEN and SYDVKM. V was cut by 4 bases and J by 2 bases, with 12 bases left in between. The CDR3 sequence is 14 residues long. The CDR3 DNA is TGTGCCAGCAGTTACACAGGGTCGGCCTACGAGCAGTACTTC. Translating gives CASSYTGSAYEQYF. The whole variable domain, remainder taken from reference TRBV28 and TRBJ2-7, is DVKVTQSSRYLVKRTGEKVFLECVQDMDHENMFWYRQDPGLGLRLIYFSYDVKMKEKGDIPEGYSVSREKKERFSLILESASTNQTSMYLCASSYTGSAYEQYFGPGTRLTVT.

The table lists this clone with a few counts. The V and J genes are TRBV4-3 and TRBJ1-3; TRBD1 aligns across 7 bases. Germline loops: CDR1 LGHNA, CDR2 YSLEER. V shed 3 bases and J 0 bases; nucleotides not matched to a gene: 8. CDR3 length: 17 residues. The CDR3 is CASSQQTGSISGNTIYF. CDR3 sequence (DNA): TGCGCCAGCAGCCAGCAGACAGGGTCCATCTCTGGAAACACCATATATTTT.

This clone was seen only a few times. The rearrangement links TRBV10-3 to TRBJ2-7; 12 bases agree with TRBD2. V lost 8 bases and J lost 0; bases outside the gene matches: 5. The CDR3 contains 15 residues. Germline V gene sequence: CDR1 ENHRY, CDR2 SYGVKD. CDR3 DNA: TGTGCCATCGGACTAGCGGGATCGAACTCCTACGAGCAGTACTTC. Encoded protein: CAIGLAGSNSYEQYF.

The chain recombines TRBV4-2 with TRBJ1-5; no clear D gene. Trimming removed 1 base at V and 9 bases at J, with 10 bases between. The CDR3 runs 13 residues. The germline V gene encodes CDR1 LGHNA and CDR2 YNFKEQ. The CDR3 nucleotides read TGTGCCAGCAGCCAAGGCAGCGAGGGGCCCCAGCATTTT. Amino acid sequence: CASSQGSEGPQHF.

There are a few counts of this clone. The chain joins TRBV27 to TRBJ2-3; 8 nucleotides line up with TRBD2. The junction had 10 bases not matched to a gene; V was cut back by 3 bases and J by 2 bases. This CDR3 is 17 amino acids long. CDR1 MNHEY and CDR2 SMNVEV come from the germline V gene (reference sequence). CDR3 residues: CASSFSPYGGDTDTQYF. In DNA, the CDR3 is TGTGCCAGCAGTTTTTCTCCGTACGGGGGGGACACAGATACGCAGTATTTT.

This clone showed up just a few times. The chain couples TRBV7-9 to TRBJ2-6; 11 bases are a match to TRBD1. Germline-derived CDR1 and CDR2 are SEHNR and FQNEAQ (reference sequence). Trimming at V came to 7 bases and at J to 1 base, leaving 6 bases not matched to a gene. There are 17 residues in the CDR3. The CDR3 coding sequence is TGTGCCAGCACCAGGGACAGGGGGGCATCTGGGGCCAACGTCCTGACTTTC. Its protein is CASTRDRGASGANVLTF.

There are a few counts of this clone. This CDR3 is CASRFLFSGGYTF. As DNA, the CDR3 is TGTGCCAGCAGGTTCCTATTTTCGGGGGGCTACACCTTC. The rearrangement joins TRBV28 to TRBJ1-2; unclear D gene. CDR1 and CDR2 from the germline V gene are MDHEN and SYDVKM. This CDR3 is built from 13 residues. V lost 6 bases to trimming and J lost 8 bases, with 16 bases between them.

This chain links TRBV5-5 with TRBJ1-4; TRBD1 might be the D (6 bases). CDR1 is SGHKS, CDR2 YYEKEE, per germline (reference sequence). The CDR3 totals 15 residues. V gave up 4 bases and J gave up 0 bases, with 10 bases separating them. The CDR3, as DNA: TGTGCCAGCAGCACAGGGCCTGCAACTAATGAAAAACTGTTTTTT. This gives the protein CASSTGPATNEKLFF.

The chain couples TRBV25-1 to TRBJ1-1, with a weak D call TRBD1 (6 bases). The CDR3 extends over 16 amino acids. Germline CDR1 MGHDK, CDR2 SYGVNS. The V end was cut by 3 bases, the J end by 5 bases, with 19 bases between. In DNA, the CDR3 is TGTGCCAGCAGTGACCCCTTCACAGGGACGCCGACTGAAGCTTTCTTT. As protein: CASSDPFTGTPTEAFF.

This clone was recorded once. The chain couples TRBV5-4 to TRBJ1-2; maybe TRBD1 (6 bases). The V gene's germline CDR1 is SGHNT and CDR2 YYREEE (reference sequence). The CDR3 runs 14 residues. V lost 4 bases and J 4 bases, leaving 14 bases between the germline ends. CDR3 loop: CASSHTGTVYGYTF. CDR3 bases: TGTGCCAGCAGCCATACAGGGACGGTCTATGGCTACACCTTC.

Concerning this clone: At the DNA level, this CDR3 is encoded by other sequences in the same sample as well. The J gene is TRBJ2-3, the V gene TRBV6-1, with 10 positions matching TRBD1. This CDR3 has 15 residues. V shed 6 bases, J shed 3 bases, and the junction held 6 bases outside the gene matches. Germline-derived CDR1 and CDR2 are MNHNS and SASEGT. CDR3 DNA sequence: TGTGCCAGCAGACAGACAGGGGGCGCGACAGATACGCAGTATTTT. Translating gives CASRQTGGATDTQYF.